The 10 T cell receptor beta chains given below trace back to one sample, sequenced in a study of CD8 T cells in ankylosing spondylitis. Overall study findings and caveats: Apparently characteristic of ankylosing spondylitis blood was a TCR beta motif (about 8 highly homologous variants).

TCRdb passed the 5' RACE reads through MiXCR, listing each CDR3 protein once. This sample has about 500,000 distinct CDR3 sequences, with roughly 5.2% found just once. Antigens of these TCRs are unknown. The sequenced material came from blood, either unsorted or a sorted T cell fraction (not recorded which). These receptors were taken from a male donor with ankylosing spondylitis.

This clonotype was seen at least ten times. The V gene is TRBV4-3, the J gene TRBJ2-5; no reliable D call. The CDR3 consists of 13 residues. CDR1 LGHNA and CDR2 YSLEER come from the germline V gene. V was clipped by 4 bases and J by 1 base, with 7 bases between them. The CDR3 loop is CASSRAIQETQYF. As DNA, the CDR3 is TGCGCCAGCAGCCGTGCAATCCAAGAGACCCAGTACTTC.

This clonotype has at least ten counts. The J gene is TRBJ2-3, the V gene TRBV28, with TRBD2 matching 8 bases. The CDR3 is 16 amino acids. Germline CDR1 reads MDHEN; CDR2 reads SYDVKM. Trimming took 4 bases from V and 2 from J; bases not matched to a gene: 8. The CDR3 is CASSYTGGSFTDTQYF. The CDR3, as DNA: TGTGCCAGCAGTTATACGGGGGGGTCCTTCACAGATACGCAGTATTTT.

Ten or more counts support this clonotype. The CDR3 DNA sequence: TGTGCCAGCAGCCAATCCGGAGGGGGCCTAACGCAAGCTTTCTTT. Its translation is CASSQSGGGLTQAFF. The chain uses TRBV7-2 and TRBJ1-1; 7 nucleotides agree with TRBD1. Germline V CDR1 and CDR2: SGHTA, FQGNSA. The CDR3 is 15 residues long. V shed 5 bases, J shed 9 bases, and the junction held 15 bases outside the gene matches.

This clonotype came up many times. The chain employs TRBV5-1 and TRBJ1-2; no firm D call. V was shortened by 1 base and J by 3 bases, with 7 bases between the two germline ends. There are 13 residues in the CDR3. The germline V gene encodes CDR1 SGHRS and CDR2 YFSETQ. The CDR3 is CASSLNGDYGYTF. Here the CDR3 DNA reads TGCGCCAGCAGCTTGAACGGAGACTATGGCTACACCTTC.

CDR3 loop: CSARVGGNEQFF. The CDR3 bases are TGCAGTGCTAGAGTAGGCGGCAATGAGCAGTTCTTC. This chain joins TRBV20-1 and TRBJ2-1; D is uncertain. The CDR3 covers 12 residues. Germline loops: CDR1 DFQATT, CDR2 SNEGSKA (reference sequence). V lost 1 base and J lost 6, with 7 bases in between.

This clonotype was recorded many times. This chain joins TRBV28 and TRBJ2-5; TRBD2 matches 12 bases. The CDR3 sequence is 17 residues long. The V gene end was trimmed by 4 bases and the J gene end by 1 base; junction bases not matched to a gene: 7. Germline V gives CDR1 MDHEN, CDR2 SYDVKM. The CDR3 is CASSYFAGLAGQETQYF. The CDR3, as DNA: TGTGCCAGCAGTTACTTCGCGGGACTAGCGGGCCAAGAGACCCAGTACTTC.

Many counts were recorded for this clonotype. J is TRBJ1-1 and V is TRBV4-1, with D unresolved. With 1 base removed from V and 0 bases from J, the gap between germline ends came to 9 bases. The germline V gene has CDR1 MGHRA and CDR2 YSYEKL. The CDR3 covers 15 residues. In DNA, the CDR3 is TGCGCCAGCAGCCAAGGACCGTTCATGAACACTGAAGCTTTCTTT. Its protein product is CASSQGPFMNTEAFF.

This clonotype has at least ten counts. The CDR3 DNA reads as TGTGCCAGCAGTCTACCCGGGACAGGGGGACGATCCACTGAAGCTTTCTTT. This codes for CASSLPGTGGRSTEAFF. The rearrangement links TRBV12-3 or TRBV12-4 to TRBJ1-1; 11 nucleotides match TRBD1. This CDR3 contains 17 residues. Trimming at V came to 5 bases and at J to 4 bases, leaving 12 bases not matched to a gene.

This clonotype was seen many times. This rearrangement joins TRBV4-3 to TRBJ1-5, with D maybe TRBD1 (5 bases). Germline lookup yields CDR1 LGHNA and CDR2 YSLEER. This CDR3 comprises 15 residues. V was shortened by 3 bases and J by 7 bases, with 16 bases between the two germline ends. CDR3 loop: CASSQVLGVGQPQHF. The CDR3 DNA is TGCGCCAGCAGCCAGGTCTTAGGGGTTGGACAGCCCCAGCATTTT.

The chain's CDR3 is CASSLVAGAQETQYF. Here the CDR3 DNA reads TGCGCCAGCAGCTTGGTTGCGGGGGCACAAGAGACCCAGTACTTC. V is TRBV5-1 and J is TRBJ2-5; the D gene is possibly TRBD2 (7 bases). V was pared by 0 bases and J by 2 bases, with 11 bases between. The CDR3 is 15 residues long. CDR1 is SGHRS and CDR2 is YFSETQ in the germline V gene.